This is a list of T cell receptor beta chains from one sample in a study of T cells in Graves' hyperthyroidism and ophthalmopathy. Each CDR3 protein is one row after TCRdb ran MiXCR on the multiplex PCR reads. The sample includes 80,000 to 100,000 distinct CDR3 sequences, 35% to 45% of them seen just once. Sequenced input: peripheral blood or thyroid tissue (not recorded which). Source of these receptors: a woman aged 30 to 39 with Graves' hyperthyroidism. Each CDR3 is given with its conserved first and last residue. D genes are given only for firm matches.

J,D,V,CDR3
TRBJ1-1,NA,TRBV6-1,CASVWGSSMNTEAFF
TRBJ2-5,TRBD1,TRBV20-1,CSARGQGYEETQYF
TRBJ1-1,TRBD1,TRBV12-3/TRBV12-4,CASRRTGTTEAFF
TRBJ1-1,TRBD1,TRBV11-1,CASNVGQGTEAFF
TRBJ2-3,TRBD2,TRBV5-1,CASRFSGLAGSTDTQYF
TRBJ1-2,NA,TRBV3-1,CASSQEVPSYGYTF
TRBJ2-5,TRBD2,TRBV7-3,CANSLGTSSGGTQYF
TRBJ1-2,NA,TRBV20-1,CSARGAAYTPGNTF
TRBJ1-6,TRBD1,TRBV7-2,CASSSGQGYNSPLHF
TRBJ2-5,TRBD2,TRBV12-3/TRBV12-4,CASSFLAGEETQYF
TRBJ2-7,NA,TRBV10-1,CASSESANHGQYF
TRBJ2-7,NA,TRBV15,CATSSPYRGGHEQYF
TRBJ2-5,TRBD2,TRBV7-7,CASSRTSGRRRETQYF
TRBJ1-2,NA,TRBV12-3/TRBV12-4,CASSFRSNYGHTF
TRBJ2-2,NA,TRBV7-9,CASSPGGGELFF
TRBJ2-3,TRBD1,TRBV5-1,CASSSGTGGVEDTQYF
TRBJ1-2,TRBD1,TRBV5-1,CASSSIQGANYGYTF
TRBJ1-5,NA,TRBV28,CASTRPGTFSNQPQHF
TRBJ2-7,NA,TRBV2,CARVYRGGEQYF
TRBJ2-5,TRBD1,TRBV7-9,CASSPPPGQGQETQYF
TRBJ2-7,TRBD1,TRBV27,CASSPEGTGGDPVQYF
TRBJ2-5,NA,TRBV7-9,CASSRVQETQYF
TRBJ2-5,TRBD2,TRBV7-2,CASSRGLADQETQYF
TRBJ2-7,TRBD1,TRBV6-5,CASSLGQGTNEQYF
TRBJ1-5,NA,TRBV15,CATSRGRGANQPQHF
TRBJ2-7,TRBD1,TRBV30,CARTRTGPYGQYF
TRBJ1-4,NA,TRBV2,CAGYSLTNEKLFF
TRBJ2-7,TRBD1,TRBV6-1,CASSEGDRVDYEQYF
TRBJ1-5,NA,TRBV7-9,CASSHLGQPQHF
TRBJ2-7,NA,TRBV5-6,CASTLFETTRTYEQYF
TRBJ2-3,NA,TRBV14,CASSQALGPNTQYF
TRBJ1-1,NA,TRBV27,CASSFTGRGNTEAFF
TRBJ1-2,NA,TRBV5-1,CASSSSGGWGYTF
TRBJ2-3,NA,TRBV2,CATTGSYTQYF
TRBJ2-3,TRBD2,TRBV7-2,CASSPRTSGRNTQYF
TRBJ1-5,NA,TRBV5-5,CASSLEDGGNQPQHF
TRBJ2-7,NA,TRBV29-1,CSVQGYEQYF
TRBJ2-2,TRBD2,TRBV6-6,CASGSSGIPTGELFF
TRBJ2-2,NA,TRBV24-1,CATSDLGHGELFF
TRBJ2-7,NA,TRBV28,CASSDGTVYEQYF
TRBJ1-6,NA,TRBV5-6,CASSLLAEGPWGSPLHF
TRBJ1-2,NA,TRBV4-1,CASSLGTLGYTF
TRBJ2-7,TRBD2,TRBV9,CASSVGLILAGGLHSYEQYF
TRBJ1-1,NA,TRBV9,CASTRGGPVTEAFF
TRBJ2-7,NA,TRBV15,CATSRFRGDEQYF
TRBJ1-5,NA,TRBV4-2,CASANGDNQPQHF
TRBJ1-5,NA,TRBV24-1,CASAELGQPQHF
TRBJ1-4,NA,TRBV7-9,CASSATGAAVPEKPFF
TRBJ2-7,NA,TRBV20-1,CSAAFPAGFYEQYF
TRBJ1-5,TRBD1,TRBV12-3/TRBV12-4,CASSSGGAGQPQHF
TRBJ2-7,TRBD1,TRBV20-1,CSASPGTAPIYEQYF
TRBJ1-2,NA,TRBV12-3/TRBV12-4,CASSLAGSGYTF
TRBJ1-2,NA,TRBV28,CASSLRTLNYGYTF
TRBJ2-5,TRBD2,TRBV5-1,CASSPPSGGETQYF
TRBJ2-7,NA,TRBV18,CASSPGAPYEQYF
TRBJ2-5,TRBD2,TRBV7-7,CASSLGLAGSETQYF
TRBJ1-1,NA,TRBV19,CASSMYFCASSEGGKAFF
TRBJ1-1,NA,TRBV11-2,CASSLDFGGDTEAFF
TRBJ2-1,NA,TRBV2,CASSGEAYNEQFF